This T cell receptor (beta chain) was recorded in a study of cytomegalovirus exposure and HLA in healthy donors. The PCR made use of 60 Vbeta and 13 Jbeta primers. Some clones are missing from TCRdb's copy, which holds only in-frame ones; the method was immunoSEQ multiplex PCR. The data contain around 170,000 clones, more than 65% of them singletons. This clone showed up just once. Its specificity is unknown. Study observations and caveats: TCR beta V- and J-gene trimming, according to a later analysis, was linked to a missense DCLRE1C variant.

CDR3 length: 15 residues. The V and J ends lost 4 bases and 2 bases, in that order; junction bases with no gene match: 4. Per germline, CDR1 LNHNV and CDR2 YYDKDF (reference sequence). The chain uses TRBV15 and TRBJ2-3; TRBD2 agrees at 9 bases. The clonotype originates from a man over 45 in good health and CMV-seronegative. The sample taken for sequencing was PBMCs. The CDR3 sequence: CATSKAGGLTDTQYF. CDR3 nucleotides: TGTGCCACCAGCAAAGCGGGGGGCCTCACAGATACGCAGTATTTT. The complete variable domain, with remaining parts taken from reference TRBV15 and TRBJ2-3, reads DAMVIQNPRYQVTQFGKPVTLSCSQTLNHNVMYWYQQKSSQAPKLLFHYYDKDFNNEADTPDNFQSRRPNTSFCFLDIRSPGLGDTAMYLCATSKAGGLTDTQYFGPGTRLTVL.